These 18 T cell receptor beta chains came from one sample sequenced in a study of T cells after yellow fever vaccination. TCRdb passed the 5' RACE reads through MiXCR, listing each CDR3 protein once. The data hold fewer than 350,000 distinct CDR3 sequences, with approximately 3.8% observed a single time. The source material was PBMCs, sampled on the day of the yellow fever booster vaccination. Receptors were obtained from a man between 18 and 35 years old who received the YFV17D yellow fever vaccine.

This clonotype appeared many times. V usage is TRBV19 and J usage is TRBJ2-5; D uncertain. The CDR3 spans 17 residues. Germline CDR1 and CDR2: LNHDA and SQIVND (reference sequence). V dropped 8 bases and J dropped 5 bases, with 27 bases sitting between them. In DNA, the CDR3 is TGTGCCAGTTCTCCCGCGTCGGCGATCGGTTCAAGGGAGACCCAGTACTTC. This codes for CASSPASAIGSRETQYF.

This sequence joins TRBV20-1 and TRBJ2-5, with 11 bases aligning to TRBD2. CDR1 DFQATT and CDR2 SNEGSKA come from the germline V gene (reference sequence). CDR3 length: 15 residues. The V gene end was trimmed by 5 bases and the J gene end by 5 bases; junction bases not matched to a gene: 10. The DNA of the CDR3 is TGCAGTGCTGGGCCTAGCGGGGGGCCCCAGGAGACCCAGTACTTC. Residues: CSAGPSGGPQETQYF.

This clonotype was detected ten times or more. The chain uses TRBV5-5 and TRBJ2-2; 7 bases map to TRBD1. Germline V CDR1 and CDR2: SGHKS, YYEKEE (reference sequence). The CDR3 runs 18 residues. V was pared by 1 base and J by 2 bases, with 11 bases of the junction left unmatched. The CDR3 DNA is TGTGCCAGCAGCTTGCGGGCTTGGAGGACAGGAAACACCGGGGAGCTGTTTTTT. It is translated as CASSLRAWRTGNTGELFF.

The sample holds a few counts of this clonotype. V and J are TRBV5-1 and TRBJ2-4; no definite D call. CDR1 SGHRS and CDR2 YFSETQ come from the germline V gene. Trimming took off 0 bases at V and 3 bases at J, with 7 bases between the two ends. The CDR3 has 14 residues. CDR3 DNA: TGCGCCAGCAGCTTGGAGGGCAGCAAAAACATTCAGTACTTC. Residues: CASSLEGSKNIQYF.

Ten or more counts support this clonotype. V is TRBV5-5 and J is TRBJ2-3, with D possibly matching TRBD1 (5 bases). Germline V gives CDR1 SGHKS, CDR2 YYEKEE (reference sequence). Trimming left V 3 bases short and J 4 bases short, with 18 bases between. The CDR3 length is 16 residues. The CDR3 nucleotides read TGTGCCAGCAGCTCTACGCGCAGTACAGGTTCAGATACGCAGTATTTT. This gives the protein CASSSTRSTGSDTQYF.

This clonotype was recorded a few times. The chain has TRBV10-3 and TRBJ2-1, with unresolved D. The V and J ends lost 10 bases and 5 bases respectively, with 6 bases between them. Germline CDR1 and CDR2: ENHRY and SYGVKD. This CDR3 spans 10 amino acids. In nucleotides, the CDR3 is TGTGCCACCGAGGACAATGAGCAGTTCTTC. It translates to CATEDNEQFF.

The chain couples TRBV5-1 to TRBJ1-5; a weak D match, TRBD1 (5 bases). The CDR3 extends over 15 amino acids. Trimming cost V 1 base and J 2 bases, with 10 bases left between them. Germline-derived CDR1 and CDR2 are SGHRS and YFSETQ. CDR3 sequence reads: CASSLTGLRNQPQHF. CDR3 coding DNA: TGCGCCAGCAGCTTGACGGGACTGCGCAATCAGCCCCAGCATTTT. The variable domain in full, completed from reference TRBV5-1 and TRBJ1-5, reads KAGVTQTPRYLIKTRGQQVTLSCSPISGHRSVSWYQQTPGQGLQFLFEYFSETQRNKGNFPGRFSGRQFSNSRSEMNVSTLELGDSALYLCASSLTGLRNQPQHFGDGTRLSIL.

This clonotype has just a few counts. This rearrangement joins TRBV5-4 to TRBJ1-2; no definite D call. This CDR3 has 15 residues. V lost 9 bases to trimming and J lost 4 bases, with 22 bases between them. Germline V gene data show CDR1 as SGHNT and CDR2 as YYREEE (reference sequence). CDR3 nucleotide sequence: TGTGCCACCAGGATGACATCGGACGGGCTCTATGGCTACACCTTC. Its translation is CATRMTSDGLYGYTF.

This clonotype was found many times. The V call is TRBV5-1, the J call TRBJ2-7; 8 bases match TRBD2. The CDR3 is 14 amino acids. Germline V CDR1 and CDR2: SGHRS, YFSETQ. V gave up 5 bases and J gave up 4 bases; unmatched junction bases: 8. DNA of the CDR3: TGCGCCAGCAGACTGCTGCGGGGGGCGTACGAGCAGTACTTC. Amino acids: CASRLLRGAYEQYF.

The CDR3 sequence: CASSRYGNEQFF. Written as DNA, the CDR3 is TGTGCCAGCAGCCGTTACGGCAATGAGCAGTTCTTC. The rearrangement uses TRBV7-9 and TRBJ2-1; no definite D call. Trimming removed 5 bases from V and 6 bases from J, with 8 bases in between. This CDR3 contains 12 residues. The germline V gene encodes CDR1 SEHNR and CDR2 FQNEAQ (reference sequence).

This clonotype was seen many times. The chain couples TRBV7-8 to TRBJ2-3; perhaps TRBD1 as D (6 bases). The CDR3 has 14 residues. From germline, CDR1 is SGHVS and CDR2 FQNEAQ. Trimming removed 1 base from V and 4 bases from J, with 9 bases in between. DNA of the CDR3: TGTGCCAGCAGCTTAGGCGCAGGGGCAGATACGCAGTATTTT. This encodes CASSLGAGADTQYF.

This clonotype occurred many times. The CDR3 bases are TGTGCCAGTAGCCCGACAGGGGGCCGGAATTCACCCCTCCACTTT. Its protein product is CASSPTGGRNSPLHF. The chain couples TRBV19 to TRBJ1-6; 10 nucleotides line up with TRBD1. CDR1 and CDR2 (germline): LNHDA, SQIVND (reference sequence). V gave up 6 bases and J gave up 7 bases; unmatched junction bases: 6. This CDR3 has 15 residues. The full variable domain, in which reference TRBV19 and TRBJ1-6 provide the parts outside the CDR3, is DGGITQSPKYLFRKEGQNVTLSCEQNLNHDAMYWYRQDPGQGLRLIYYSQIVNDFQKGDIAEGYSVSREKKESFPLTVTSAQKNPTAFYLCASSPTGGRNSPLHFGNGTRLTVT.

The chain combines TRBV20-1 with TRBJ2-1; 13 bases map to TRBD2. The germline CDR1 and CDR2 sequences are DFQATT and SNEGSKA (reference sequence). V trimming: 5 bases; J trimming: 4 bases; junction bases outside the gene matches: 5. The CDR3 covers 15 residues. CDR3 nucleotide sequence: TGCAGTGCTGTCGGGACTAGCGGGGCGTACAATGAGCAGTTCTTC. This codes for CSAVGTSGAYNEQFF.

The chain's CDR3 is CASSSLADYNEQFF. In nucleotides, the CDR3 is TGTGCCAGCAGTTCGCTAGCGGATTACAATGAGCAGTTCTTC. This chain uses TRBV6-5 with TRBJ2-1; 7 nucleotides line up with TRBD2. Germline V CDR1 and CDR2: MNHEY, SVGAGI. V lost 4 bases and J lost 4; bases outside the gene matches: 4. This CDR3 contains 14 residues.

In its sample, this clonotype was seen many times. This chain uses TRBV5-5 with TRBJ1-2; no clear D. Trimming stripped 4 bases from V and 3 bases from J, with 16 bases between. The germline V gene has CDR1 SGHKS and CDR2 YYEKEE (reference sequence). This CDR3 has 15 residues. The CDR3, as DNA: TGTGCCAGCAGCCCCCGGGGTGCCCTGGACTATGGCTACACCTTC. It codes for CASSPRGALDYGYTF.

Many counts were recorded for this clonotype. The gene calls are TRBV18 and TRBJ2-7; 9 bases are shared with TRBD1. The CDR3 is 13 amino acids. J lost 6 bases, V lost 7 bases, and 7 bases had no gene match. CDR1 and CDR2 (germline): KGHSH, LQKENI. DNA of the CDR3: TGTGCCAGCTTAGGGACAGGGAGTGGCGAGCAGTACTTC. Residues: CASLGTGSGEQYF.

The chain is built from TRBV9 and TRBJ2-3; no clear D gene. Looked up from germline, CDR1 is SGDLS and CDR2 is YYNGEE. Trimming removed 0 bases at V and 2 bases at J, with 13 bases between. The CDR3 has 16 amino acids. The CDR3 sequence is CASSVGGSPATDTQYF. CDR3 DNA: TGTGCCAGCAGCGTAGGAGGTAGTCCGGCCACAGATACGCAGTATTTT.

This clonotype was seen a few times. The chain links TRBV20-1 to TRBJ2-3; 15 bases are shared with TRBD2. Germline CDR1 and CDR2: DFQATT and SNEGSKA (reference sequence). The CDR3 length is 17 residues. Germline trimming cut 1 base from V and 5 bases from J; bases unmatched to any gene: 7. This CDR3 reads CSARGTSGGAHLDTQYF. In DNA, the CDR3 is TGCAGTGCTAGAGGGACTAGCGGGGGGGCGCATCTAGATACGCAGTATTTT.